The entry below gives a single TCR beta chain sequence along with its context. Starting from approximately 500 ng of total RNA, TCR libraries were made with linear amplification. Using its own MiXCR run on the reads, TCRdb lists one record per CDR3 protein. Among approximately 180,000 distinct CDR3 sequences listed, 65% to 75% were seen once. These data originate in a study of healthy donors' naive CD4 and CD8 T cells. Study in general: Donors came from three age groups: 20-25, 40-50 and 60-70 years.

This CDR3 is built from 16 residues. CDR1 is MNHNS and CDR2 is SASEGT in the germline V gene. V was trimmed by 6 bases and J by 2 bases, leaving 18 bases between them. Sample: naive CD4+ and CD8+ T cells sorted from blood, pooled from several donors. The chain uses TRBV6-1 and TRBJ2-3; D may correspond to TRBD1 or TRBD2 (5 bases each). The sequence was collected from a pool of human donors in good health; the sample pools cells from several healthy donors. The CDR3 DNA is TGTGCCAGCAGCGGAATGGGGACCTACGCCACAGATACGCAGTATTTT. This encodes CASSGMGTYATDTQYF.